The clone carrying this TCR beta chain came up a few times. This sample is part of a study of blood T cell repertoires in COVID-19. On the study more broadly: Some COVID-19 samples were acute and others convalescent; all came from the United States, Italy and Spain. Sample material is recorded as cDNA or gDNA derived from T cells, B-cell-depleted T cells, or PBMCs.

CDR1 is SGHTA and CDR2 is FQGNSA in the germline V gene. The CDR3 consists of 13 residues. Trimming cost V 6 bases and J 1 base, with 9 bases left between them. As handled by the study authors: Quantification of nucleated cells was approximated via reference gene primer amplification. Only in-frame clones appear in the TCRdb table, and some are missing; sequencing was by immunoSEQ multiplex PCR. The DNA was the basis for D and trimming; V, J and clone size are from that table. The table lists about 200,000 clones, approximately 87% of them singletons. J is TRBJ1-1 and V is TRBV7-2, with D possibly being TRBD1 (6 bases). The sequence was obtained from a woman aged 45 to 65 with acute or convalescent COVID-19. Sequenced material: peripheral blood. The CDR3 coding sequence is TGTGCCAGCAGACGGGACACGAACACTGAAGCTTTCTTT. It specifies CASRRDTNTEAFF. The full variable domain, in which reference TRBV7-2 and TRBJ1-1 provide the parts outside the CDR3, is GAGVSQSPSNKVTEKGKDVELRCDPISGHTALYWYRQSLGQGLEFLIYFQGNSAPDKSGLPSDRFSAERTGGSVSTLTIQRTQQEDSAVYLCASRRDTNTEAFFGQGTRLTVV.